This is a list of T cell receptor beta chains from one sample in a study of response to subunit inactivated influenza vaccine. TCRdb recomputed calls from the RT-PCR reads with MiXCR, one row per CDR3 protein. The sample holds roughly 500,000 distinct CDR3 sequences, approximately 24% seen once. The specimen comprised CD4+ T cells sorted from PBMCs, sampled around 5 days after vaccination. Receptors originate from a man aged 50 or older who received an inactivated influenza vaccine. Each CDR3 is given with its conserved first and last residue. D genes are given only for firm matches. Some rows mark clone size as missing; the rest say once, few, many or name a class of expanded clone.

abundance	v_gene	d_gene	j_gene	CDR3nt	CDR3aa
NA	TRBV7-9	NA	TRBJ1-3	TGTGCCAGCAGCTTATCGTCCGTACAGGTAGTCGGAAACACCATATATTTT	CASSLSSVQVVGNTIYF
NA	TRBV4-3	NA	TRBJ2-5	TGCGCCAGCAGCCAAGAAGCCAGCGCGGAGACCCAGTACTTC	CASSQEASAETQYF
NA	TRBV7-3	NA	TRBJ2-1	TGTGCCAGCAGCTTAGGCGGGAAGTACAATGAGCAGTTCTTC	CASSLGGKYNEQFF
NA	TRBV7-9	TRBD1	TRBJ2-2	TGTGCCAGCAGCAACTCTGGGACAGGGAACACCGGGGAGCTGTTTTTT	CASSNSGTGNTGELFF
NA	TRBV6-2/TRBV6-3	TRBD1	TRBJ2-7	TGTGCCAGCAGTCCTCCGGGACAGGGGGTATACGAGCAGTACTTC	CASSPPGQGVYEQYF
many	TRBV28	NA	TRBJ1-5	TGTGCCAGCAGACGGGGGATTCAGCCCCAGCATTTT	CASRRGIQPQHF
many	TRBV10-3	NA	TRBJ2-7	TGTGCCATCAGTGATCGGGTCAGGGGCGAGCAGTACTTC	CAISDRVRGEQYF
few	TRBV15	NA	TRBJ1-1	TGTGCCACCAGCAGAGATCCGGTGAACACTGAAGCTTTCTTT	CATSRDPVNTEAFF
few	TRBV5-1	NA	TRBJ2-7	TGCGCCAGCAGTTCCGGACCCTCGGACGAGCAGTACTTC	CASSSGPSDEQYF
many	TRBV5-1	NA	TRBJ1-1	TGCGCCAGCAGCTTGGGGCGGAGATCGATGAACACTGAAGCTTTCTTT	CASSLGRRSMNTEAFF
NA	TRBV30	NA	TRBJ2-7	TGTGCCTGGAGTGGGGGACCGCGCTACGAGCAGTACTTC	CAWSGGPRYEQYF
few	TRBV5-1	TRBD2	TRBJ2-5	TGCGCCAGCAGCCCGGGACTAGCGGAGAGGGAGACCCAGTACTTC	CASSPGLAERETQYF
NA	TRBV14	TRBD1	TRBJ1-1	TGTGCCAGCAGCGCCCGACAGGGAGGGAACACTGAAGCTTTCTTT	CASSARQGGNTEAFF
few	TRBV20-1	NA	TRBJ2-5	TGCAGTGCTAGAGGAGAGGTGGTGGAGACCCAGTACTTC	CSARGEVVETQYF
NA	TRBV30	NA	TRBJ1-3	TGTGCCTGGAGTGTGAAAAGAATCGCTAGAAACACCATATATTTT	CAWSVKRIARNTIYF
NA	TRBV20-1	TRBD2	TRBJ2-3	TGCAGTGCTAGTAGCTCCCTAGCGGGAAGCACAGATACGCAGTATTTT	CSASSSLAGSTDTQYF
few	TRBV12-3/TRBV12-4	TRBD1	TRBJ2-7	TGTGCCAGCAGTTTAACGGCAGGGGGCTTTGGCTACGAGCAGTACTTC	CASSLTAGGFGYEQYF
NA	TRBV25-1	NA	TRBJ2-4	TGTGCCAGCAGTGGGGGAGGGGGTGGGAAAAACATTCAGTACTTC	CASSGGGGGKNIQYF
NA	TRBV25-1	TRBD1	TRBJ2-1	TGTGCCAGCAGGGACAGGGGGGTCGGTGAGCAGTTCTTC	CASRDRGVGEQFF
NA	TRBV7-9	TRBD2	TRBJ2-1	TGTGCCAGCAGCTTTGGAGCGGGGGCCCTCAATGAGCAGTTCTTC	CASSFGAGALNEQFF
NA	TRBV4-1	NA	TRBJ2-5	TGCGCCAGCAGCCACGGTTGGCGGGGCCCGGAGGAGACCCAGTACTTC	CASSHGWRGPEETQYF
NA	TRBV9	TRBD1	TRBJ1-1	TGTGCCAGCAGCGCCGGGACAGGGCTAAACACTGAAGCTTTCTTT	CASSAGTGLNTEAFF